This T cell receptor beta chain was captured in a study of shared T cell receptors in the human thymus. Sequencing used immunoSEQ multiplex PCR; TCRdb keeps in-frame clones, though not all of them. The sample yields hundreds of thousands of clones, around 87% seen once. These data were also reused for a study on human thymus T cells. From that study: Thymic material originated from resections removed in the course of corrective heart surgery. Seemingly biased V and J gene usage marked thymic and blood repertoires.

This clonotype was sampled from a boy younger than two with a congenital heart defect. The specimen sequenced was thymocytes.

The CDR3 region is CASSQFSGQETQYF. CDR3 coding DNA: TGTGCCAGCAGCCAATTTAGCGGTCAAGAGACCCAGTACTTC. The V and J genes are TRBV27 and TRBJ2-5, with D perhaps TRBD2 (6 bases). The V and J ends lost 6 bases and 2 bases respectively, with 13 bases between them. Germline CDR1 reads MNHEY; CDR2 reads SMNVEV (reference sequence). The CDR3 is 14 residues long.